These 24 T cell receptor beta chains originate from one sample sequenced in a study of graft-versus-host responses after intestinal transplantation (TCRdb year 2021). Libraries were built with the immunoSEQ multiplex PCR assay. TCRdb provides this immuneACCESS table in a form limited to in-frame rearrangements. Some clones are lacking; in checked studies, under half of them reflect an unresolved V gene, and why the rest are absent is not known. In this sample the table shows about 4,600 clones, over 25% of which occur a single time. The ten largest account for 4.5% to 5.5% of the sample. In light of the paper, this sample's time point label describes: cells obtained before transplantation from donor or recipient. The sequenced sample was alloreactive CD4+ T cells from a mixed lymphocyte reaction culture, obtained before intestinal transplant. This sample's cell subset or site label indicates: CFSE-low proliferating T cells sorted from approximately 6-day pre-transplant mixed lymphocyte reaction (GvH or HvG direction). The source is a human patient who received an intestinal transplant.

This clone is categorized as medium-sized. The chain employs TRBV19 and TRBJ1-3; 7 bases line up with TRBD1. Germline V gene data show CDR1 as LNHDA and CDR2 as SQIVND (reference sequence). Trimming removed 5 bases from V and 0 bases from J; junction bases left unmatched: 7. The CDR3 runs to 16 residues. This chain's CDR3 is CASSERQGISGNTIYF. The DNA for the CDR3 is TGTGCCAGTAGTGAGAGACAGGGCATCTCTGGAAACACCATATATTTT.

V gene TRBV12-5 combines with J gene TRBJ1-5; D not certain. The CDR3 runs to 13 residues. The V gene's germline CDR1 is LGHNT and CDR2 FRNRAP. Trimming removed 0 bases from V and 7 bases from J, with 7 bases in between. The CDR3 nucleotides read TGTGCTAGTGGTTTGGTAATTGGGCAGCCCCAGCATTTT. Translated: CASGLVIGQPQHF.

In this sample, this clone turned up once. The rearrangement joins TRBV1 to TRBJ2-6; TRBD2 is the table's D call, not checked against the DNA. TRBV1 is deemed a pseudogene. The CDR3 spans 18 residues. DNA for the CDR3: TGCACCAGCAGTTTCTCGCGTTTGTGCCAAAGTCGGGCCAACGTCCTGACTTTC. This gives the protein CTSSFSRLCQSRANVLTF.

The chain has TRBV20-1 and TRBJ1-1, with TRBD1 as a possible D gene (6 bases). The germline CDR1 and CDR2 sequences are DFQATT and SNEGSKA (reference sequence). The CDR3 is 11 amino acids. V was clipped by 8 bases and J by 1 base, with 8 bases between them. The CDR3 DNA is TGCAGTTGGGACAAGAACACTGAAGCTTTCTTT. Residues: CSWDKNTEAFF.

This clone occurred a few times. The rearrangement links TRBV5-4 to TRBJ1-2; 9 bases are shared with TRBD1. The CDR3 sequence is 13 residues long. The ends lost 2 bases at V and 8 bases at J; junction bases unmatched: 4. The germline gives CDR1 SGHNT, CDR2 YYREEE (reference sequence). Here the CDR3 reads CASSLGTGGGYTF. The CDR3 DNA reads TGTGCCAGCAGCTTAGGCACAGGGGGCGGCTACACCTTC.

This clone occurred a few times. This clone may be a read error of a much larger clone one base away. The V and J genes are TRBV9 and TRBJ2-7, with 10 bases matching TRBD2. CDR1 is SGDLS and CDR2 is YYNGEE in the germline V gene. This CDR3 comprises 12 residues. The DNA of the CDR3 is TGTGCCCGCAGCGGGGGGGAAGCCGAGCAGTACTTC. Translated, it gives CARSGGEAEQYF.

The chain is built from TRBV4-1 and TRBJ1-6, with TRBD1 matching 7 bases. The CDR3 extends over 17 amino acids. The germline gives CDR1 MGHRA, CDR2 YSYEKL. Trimming at V came to 1 base and at J to 8 bases, leaving 11 bases not matched to a gene. For the CDR3, the DNA is TGCGCCAGCAGCCAAGTCGAGGGGGCGGCTGGTGATTCACCCCTCCACTTT. Residues: CASSQVEGAAGDSPLHF.

This clone was counted a few times. The J gene is TRBJ2-1, the V gene TRBV7-3; 8 bases align to TRBD2. Germline CDR1 SGHTA, CDR2 FQGTGA. The trim removed 0 bases at V and 0 bases at J, leaving 4 bases unmatched. This CDR3 has 17 residues. The CDR3 sequence: CASSLTGTRSSYNEQFF. CDR3 DNA: TGTGCCAGCAGCTTAACTGGGACTAGAAGCTCCTACAATGAGCAGTTCTTC.

This clone was recorded a few times. Possible read error: a much larger clone is one base away. V and J are TRBV10-2 and TRBJ1-5; D uncertain. Trimming removed 3 bases from V and 7 bases from J, with 13 bases in between. The CDR3 is 14 amino acids. Germline V gene sequence: CDR1 WSHSY, CDR2 SAAADI. This chain's CDR3 is CASSERVGRQPQHF. CDR3 sequence (DNA): TGCGCCAGCAGTGAAAGGGTGGGAAGGCAGCCCCAGCATTTT.

In its sample, this clone was seen once. The chain links TRBV7-9 to TRBJ2-7; D is possibly TRBD2 (5 bases). The germline CDR1 and CDR2 sequences are SEHNR and FQNEAQ (reference sequence). CDR3 length equals 12 residues. The V and J ends lost 3 bases and 9 bases respectively, with 12 bases between them. The CDR3 DNA reads TGTGCCAGCAGCTTCAAATTGGGAGCGCAGTACTTC. Its translation is CASSFKLGAQYF.

This clone is labeled as medium-sized. The chain has TRBV18 and TRBJ2-2; no reliable D call. The CDR3 is made up of 14 amino acids. Per germline, CDR1 KGHSH and CDR2 LQKENI. V gave up 3 bases and J gave up 1 base, with 6 bases separating them. The CDR3 sequence: CASSPSGNTGELFF. For the CDR3, the DNA is TGTGCCAGCTCACCGTCGGGGAACACCGGGGAGCTGTTTTTT. Together with reference TRBV18 and TRBJ2-2, the CDR3 gives the full variable domain: NAGVMQNPRHLVRRRGQEARLRCSPMKGHSHVYWYRQLPEEGLKFMVYLQKENIIDESGMPKERFSAEFPKEGPSILRIQQVVRGDSAAYFCASSPSGNTGELFFGEGSRLTVL.

This chain uses TRBV5-1 with TRBJ1-4, with D hard to call. This CDR3 is built from 15 residues. Trimming shortened V by 4 bases and J by 4 bases, and 14 bases separated the two germline ends. Germline V CDR1 and CDR2: SGHRS, YFSETQ. This chain's CDR3 is CASSVGEGFNEKLFF. The CDR3 DNA reads TGCGCCAGCAGCGTCGGTGAGGGATTTAATGAAAAACTGTTTTTT. Drawing the rest from reference TRBV5-1 and TRBJ1-4, the complete variable domain is KAGVTQTPRYLIKTRGQQVTLSCSPISGHRSVSWYQQTPGQGLQFLFEYFSETQRNKGNFPGRFSGRQFSNSRSEMNVSTLELGDSALYLCASSVGEGFNEKLFFGSGTQLSVL.

This clone was seen more than once but under ten times. The CDR3 region is CASRVQGSGANVLTF. The DNA for the CDR3 is TGTGCCAGCAGAGTACAGGGTTCTGGGGCCAACGTCCTGACTTTC. The rearrangement uses TRBV27 and TRBJ2-6; maybe TRBD1 (6 bases). Germline-derived CDR1 and CDR2 are MNHEY and SMNVEV (reference sequence). Trimming stripped 6 bases from V and 1 base from J, with 10 bases between. The CDR3 has 15 residues.

By sample share, this clone is medium-sized (0.01 to 0.1%). The chain combines TRBV6-1 with TRBJ1-1; D is perhaps TRBD1 (5 bases). CDR1 is MNHNS, CDR2 SASEGT, per germline. The CDR3 has 14 amino acids. The V gene lost 6 bases and the J gene lost 1 base, with 12 bases spanning the gap. CDR3 protein: CASRIYGGNTEAFF. The CDR3, as DNA: TGTGCCAGCAGAATCTACGGGGGGAACACTGAAGCTTTCTTT.

The rearrangement joins TRBV15 to TRBJ2-6; D is uncertain. Trimming left V 5 bases short and J 1 base short, with 15 bases between. CDR3 length: 17 amino acids. CDR1 LNHNV and CDR2 YYDKDF come from the germline V gene (reference sequence). CDR3 sequence reads: CATSARPASSGANVLTF. The CDR3 DNA is TGTGCCACCAGCGCCCGACCCGCTTCGTCTGGGGCCAACGTCCTGACTTTC.

In its sample, this clone was seen a few times. The chain employs TRBV19 and TRBJ2-7; 7 nucleotides align to TRBD1. The CDR3 runs to 15 residues. Losses at the gene ends were 6 bases for V and 0 bases for J; bases not matched to a gene: 8. Germline-derived CDR1 and CDR2 are LNHDA and SQIVND (reference sequence). The CDR3: CASSPIRDSSYEQYF. CDR3 nucleotides: TGTGCCAGTAGCCCTATCCGGGACAGCTCCTACGAGCAGTACTTC.

This clone was counted only a few times. One base away lies a much larger clone, so this may be a sequencing read error. The V call is TRBV9, the J call TRBJ2-2, with D perhaps matching TRBD2 (6 bases). Per germline, CDR1 SGDLS and CDR2 YYNGEE. The CDR3 is 15 residues long. The V and J ends lost 7 bases and 8 bases respectively, with 21 bases between them. CDR3 in amino acids: CASRAWQRGGGELFF. CDR3 DNA: TGTGCCAGCCGCGCCTGGCAGCGTGGAGGGGGGGAGCTGTTTTTT. Using reference TRBV9 and TRBJ2-2 for the parts outside the CDR3, the full variable domain is DSGVTQTPKHLITATGQRVTLRCSPRSGDLSVYWYQQSLDQGLQFLIQYYNGEERAKGNILERFSAQQFPDLHSELNLSSLELGDSALYFCASRAWQRGGGELFFGEGSRLTVL.

By its share, this clone is medium-sized. V and J are TRBV6-1 and TRBJ2-5; possibly TRBD2 for D (5 bases). Trimming pared 2 bases from V and 7 bases from J, leaving 5 bases between. The germline CDR1 and CDR2 sequences are MNHNS and SASEGT. The CDR3 covers 11 residues. The CDR3 protein is CASSERGTQYF. For the CDR3, the DNA is TGTGCCAGCAGTGAACGGGGGACCCAGTACTTC.

V is TRBV7-4 and J is TRBJ1-1, with 7 bases aligning to TRBD1. Germline values: CDR1 SGHVT, CDR2 SQSDAQ. Trimming at V came to 9 bases and at J to 5 bases, leaving 6 bases not matched to a gene. The length of the CDR3 is 12 residues. The CDR3 is CASRGLETEAFF. The CDR3, as DNA: TGTGCCAGTAGGGGGCTTGAGACTGAAGCTTTCTTT. Using reference TRBV7-4 and TRBJ1-1 for the parts outside the CDR3, the full variable domain is GAGVSQSPRYKVAKRGRDVALRCDSISGHVTLYWYRQTLGQGSEVLTYSQSDAQRDKSGRPSGRFSAERPERSVSTLKIQRTEQGDSAVYLCASRGLETEAFFGQGTRLTVV.

By frequency in the sample, this clone is medium-sized. CDR3: CASSLKPSYEQYF. CDR3 nucleotides: TGTGCCAGCAGCTTAAAACCCTCCTACGAGCAGTACTTC. V is TRBV7-2 and J is TRBJ2-7, with D unclear. Deletions cut 2 bases from V and 0 bases from J, with 5 bases between. CDR1 is SGHTA, CDR2 FQGNSA, per germline. The CDR3 has 13 amino acids.

This clone ranks as large (0.1 to 1%). The chain recombines TRBV6-5 with TRBJ2-2; D may be TRBD2 (5 bases). The germline V gene has CDR1 MNHEY and CDR2 SVGAGI. CDR3 length: 13 amino acids. The V end was cut by 7 bases, the J end by 14 bases, with 20 bases between. The DNA of the CDR3 is TGTGCCAGCACTCTACACCCCCGGGGTAGACTGTTTTTT. This sequence encodes CASTLHPRGRLFF.

By proportion, this clone is medium-sized (0.01 to 0.1%). The CDR3 is CASSPPGLAAPSYNEQFF. The CDR3 bases are TGTGCCAGCAGCCCACCCGGACTAGCGGCCCCCTCCTACAATGAGCAGTTCTTC. The chain couples TRBV28 to TRBJ2-1, with TRBD2 matching over 10 bases. The germline gives CDR1 MDHEN, CDR2 SYDVKM. V trimming: 6 bases; J trimming: 0 bases; junction bases outside the gene matches: 11. The CDR3 is 18 amino acids.

On this clone: With only one base between it and a far larger clone, this is likely a read error. V usage is TRBV11-2 and J usage is TRBJ2-5; 9 nucleotides match TRBD1. CDR3 length equals 15 residues. The J segment lost 5 bases and the V segment lost 2 bases, leaving 6 bases of the junction unmatched. Germline V CDR1 and CDR2: SGHAT, FQNNGV. The CDR3 is CASSLSRTGAETQYF. CDR3 coding DNA: TGTGCCAGCAGCTTATCCCGGACAGGGGCCGAGACCCAGTACTTC.

This clone has only a few counts. The gene calls are TRBV2 and TRBJ2-1; 10 bases fit TRBD2. V lost 6 bases, J lost 9 bases, and 11 bases stayed unmatched. This CDR3 contains 15 residues. Germline V gene data show CDR1 as SNHLY and CDR2 as FYNNEI. As DNA, the CDR3 is TGTGCCAGCAGCCTTCTAGCGGGAGCGTTAGGTGAGCAGTTCTTC. Translating gives CASSLLAGALGEQFF.